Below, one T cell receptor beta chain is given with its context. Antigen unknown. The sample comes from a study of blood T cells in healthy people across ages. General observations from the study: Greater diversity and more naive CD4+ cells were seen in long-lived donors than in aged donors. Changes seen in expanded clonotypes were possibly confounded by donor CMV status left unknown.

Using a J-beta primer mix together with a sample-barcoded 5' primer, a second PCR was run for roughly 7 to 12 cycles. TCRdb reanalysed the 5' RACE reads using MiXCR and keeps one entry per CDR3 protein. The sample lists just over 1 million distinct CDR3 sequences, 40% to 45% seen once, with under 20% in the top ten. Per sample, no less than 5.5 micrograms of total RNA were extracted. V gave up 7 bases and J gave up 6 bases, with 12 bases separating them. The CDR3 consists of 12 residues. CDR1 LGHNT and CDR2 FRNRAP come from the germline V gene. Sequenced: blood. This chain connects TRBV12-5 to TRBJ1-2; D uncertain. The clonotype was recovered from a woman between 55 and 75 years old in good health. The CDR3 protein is CASAPGADGYTF. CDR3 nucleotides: TGTGCTAGTGCCCCGGGTGCGGATGGCTACACCTTC.